These T cell receptor beta chains were read from a single sample in a study of blood T cells in healthy people across ages. From the 5' RACE reads, TCRdb called clonotypes with MiXCR, one entry per CDR3 protein. The sample holds 550,000 to 600,000 distinct CDR3 sequences, roughly 48% seen once. Sequences were obtained from blood. These receptors came from an elderly man in good health. Each CDR3 is given with its conserved first and last residue. A D gene is named only where the DNA matches it firmly. Some rows mark clone size as missing; the rest say once, few, many or name a class of expanded clone.

J gene | D gene | V gene | clone size | CDR3 protein | CDR3 DNA
TRBJ1-1 | . | TRBV4-1 | . | CASSQARRGEDRSNTEAFF | TGCGCCAGCAGCCAAGCCCGACGGGGGGAGGACAGATCGAACACTGAAGCTTTCTTT
TRBJ2-3 | . | TRBV29-1 | . | CSVERRDTQYF | TGCAGCGTTGAGAGGAGAGATACGCAGTATTTT
TRBJ2-1 | TRBD2 | TRBV6-5 | many | CASSYSNRAGGGGNEQFF | TGTGCCAGCAGTTACTCGAATCGCGCGGGGGGAGGGGGCAATGAGCAGTTCTTC
TRBJ1-2 | TRBD1 | TRBV20-1 | . | CSARDPGTANYGYTF | TGCAGTGCTAGAGATCCAGGGACAGCAAACTATGGCTACACCTTC
TRBJ2-1 | TRBD1 | TRBV5-4 | . | CASSFSRTGDNEQFF | TGTGCCAGCAGCTTCTCCCGGACAGGGGACAATGAGCAGTTCTTC
TRBJ2-5 | TRBD2 | TRBV20-1 | . | CSAPGTSGSETQYF | TGCAGTGCTCCCGGGACTAGCGGGAGTGAGACCCAGTACTTC
TRBJ1-1 | TRBD1 | TRBV7-9 | . | CASSSTGVRYTEAFF | TGTGCCAGCAGCTCGACAGGGGTGCGGTACACTGAAGCTTTCTTT
TRBJ2-1 | . | TRBV29-1 | . | CGVAQRVSYNEQFF | TGCGGCGTTGCCCAGCGGGTCTCCTACAATGAGCAGTTCTTC
TRBJ2-2 | TRBD1 | TRBV24-1 | . | CATSAYRGANTGELFF | TGTGCCACCAGTGCGTACAGGGGGGCGAACACCGGGGAGCTGTTTTTT
TRBJ2-5 | . | TRBV6-5 | few | CASEDPGETQYF | TGTGCCAGCGAGGACCCGGGGGAGACCCAGTACTTC
TRBJ2-5 | TRBD2 | TRBV7-8 | . | CASSPVSGSGETQYF | TGTGCCAGCAGCCCTGTTAGCGGGAGCGGGGAGACCCAGTACTTC
TRBJ2-1 | TRBD1 | TRBV14 | . | CASSQETGLRGNEQFF | TGTGCCAGCAGCCAAGAGACAGGGTTGAGGGGGAATGAGCAGTTCTTC
TRBJ2-7 | . | TRBV15 | . | CATRPDSTYEQYF | TGTGCCACCAGACCGGACAGCACCTACGAGCAGTACTTC
TRBJ2-1 | . | TRBV6-1 | many | CASSLVRVGGRRDNEQFF | TGTGCCAGCAGTCTGGTCCGTGTCGGGGGCCGGCGGGACAATGAGCAGTTCTTC
TRBJ2-5 | . | TRBV9 | . | CASSSSGSAETQYF | TGTGCCAGCAGCTCCTCGGGGTCCGCAGAGACCCAGTACTTC
TRBJ2-4 | TRBD1 | TRBV2 | . | CASRGQDGRAKNIQYF | TGTGCCAGCAGGGGACAGGACGGGCGTGCCAAAAACATTCAGTACTTC
TRBJ1-2 | . | TRBV5-1 | . | CASSHADRTSNGYTF | TGCGCCAGCAGCCATGCCGACAGGACCTCTAATGGCTACACCTTC
TRBJ2-1 | . | TRBV7-8 | . | CASSLVGGAGARHEQFF | TGTGCCAGCAGCTTAGTGGGCGGGGCGGGGGCACGCCATGAGCAGTTCTTC
TRBJ2-5 | . | TRBV10-3 | . | CAISVDRQETQYF | TGTGCCATCAGTGTTGATAGGCAAGAGACCCAGTACTTC
TRBJ2-3 | TRBD1 | TRBV4-3 | . | CASSQEAGQGATDTQYF | TGCGCCAGCAGCCAAGAAGCTGGACAGGGGGCTACAGATACGCAGTATTTT
TRBJ1-1 | . | TRBV6-2/TRBV6-3 | . | CASTQTGTRDTEAFF | TGTGCCAGCACCCAGACGGGGACCAGGGACACTGAAGCTTTCTTT
TRBJ2-7 | TRBD2 | TRBV6-2/TRBV6-3 | . | CASRLAGPFYEQYF | TGTGCCAGCAGGTTAGCGGGGCCTTTCTACGAGCAGTACTTC
TRBJ1-4 | . | TRBV2 | once | CASREQGPNEKLFF | TGTGCCAGCAGGGAACAGGGACCTAATGAAAAACTGTTTTTT
TRBJ2-3 | . | TRBV7-6 | . | CASSLMAAYTDTQYF | TGTGCCAGCAGCTTAATGGCCGCCTACACAGATACGCAGTATTTT
TRBJ2-1 | TRBD2 | TRBV7-9 | many | CASSTSGSLGSYNEQFF | TGTGCCAGCAGTACTAGCGGGAGTCTTGGATCCTACAATGAGCAGTTCTTC
TRBJ2-1 | TRBD2 | TRBV28 | . | CASTSGGEASSYNEQFF | TGTGCCAGCACTTCGGGGGGGGAGGCTAGCTCCTACAATGAGCAGTTCTTC
TRBJ2-6 | . | TRBV20-1 | . | CSARDLAGNVLTF | TGCAGTGCTAGAGACCTGGCGGGAAACGTCCTGACTTTC
TRBJ1-5 | TRBD1 | TRBV6-2/TRBV6-3 | . | CASTEETGQGNQPQHF | TGTGCCAGCACCGAGGAGACGGGACAGGGGAATCAGCCCCAGCATTTT
TRBJ1-1 | TRBD1 | TRBV6-5 | many | CASSSGQETEAFF | TGTGCCAGCAGTTCTGGACAGGAAACTGAAGCTTTCTTT
TRBJ2-3 | TRBD2 | TRBV20-1 | few | CSATGTSGRAGDTQYF | TGCAGTGCTACTGGGACTAGCGGGAGGGCCGGAGATACGCAGTATTTT
TRBJ2-5 | . | TRBV13 | few | CASSSRASRETQYF | TGTGCCAGCAGCTCCAGGGCTAGCCGAGAGACCCAGTACTTC
TRBJ1-2 | . | TRBV4-1 | . | CASSQVTDGYTF | TGCGCCAGCAGCCAAGTAACTGATGGCTACACCTTC
TRBJ2-7 | . | TRBV29-1 | . | CSVGPGWDSYEQYF | TGCAGCGTTGGCCCAGGGTGGGACTCCTACGAGCAGTACTTC
TRBJ2-3 | TRBD2 | TRBV7-2 | . | CASSFWTSGVNTQYF | TGTGCCAGCAGCTTCTGGACTAGCGGGGTAAATACGCAGTATTTT
TRBJ2-1 | . | TRBV29-1 | few | CSVDLGSYNEQFF | TGCAGCGTTGACCTTGGCTCCTACAATGAGCAGTTCTTC